Below, 32 T cell receptor beta chains from the same sample are listed, as sequenced in a study of identical twins. TCRdb passed the 5' RACE reads through MiXCR, listing each CDR3 protein once. The repertoire holds 310,000 or so distinct CDR3 sequences, with approximately 8% as singletons. This sample was shared with a second study, whose subject was yellow fever vaccine responses in identical twins.

The sample was memory (CD45RO+) T cells sorted from blood. Receptors originate from a woman aged 18-29 years in good health.

This clonotype was counted between two and nine times. The chain recombines TRBV20-1 with TRBJ1-1, with D hard to call. Trimming removed 1 base at V and 3 bases at J, with 9 bases between. The CDR3 is made up of 13 amino acids. Germline V gene sequence: CDR1 DFQATT, CDR2 SNEGSKA (reference sequence). The chain's CDR3 is CSARGFSDTEAFF. The DNA for the CDR3 is TGCAGTGCTAGAGGGTTTTCGGACACTGAAGCTTTCTTT.

This clonotype was seen repeatedly, ten times or more. The chain joins TRBV7-3 to TRBJ2-7, with D unclear. Deletions cut 3 bases from V and 7 bases from J, with 10 bases between. This CDR3 has 12 residues. From germline, CDR1 is SGHTA and CDR2 FQGTGA. The CDR3 loop is CASSFGPREQYF. CDR3 bases: TGTGCCAGCAGCTTCGGACCTCGGGAGCAGTACTTC.

This clonotype turned up a few times. V gene TRBV7-2 combines with J gene TRBJ2-1, with D unresolved. This CDR3 is built from 14 residues. From germline, CDR1 is SGHTA and CDR2 FQGNSA. Trimming stripped 10 bases from V and 10 bases from J, with 23 bases between. The CDR3 protein is CATSPAVWRQEQFF. The CDR3 region has the DNA TGTGCCACCTCACCCGCGGTTTGGCGCCAGGAGCAGTTCTTC.

This clonotype has at least ten counts. In nucleotides, the CDR3 is TGTGCCAGCAGTTCGGGACACTTGGGCACAGATACGCAGTATTTT. It codes for CASSSGHLGTDTQYF. The chain has TRBV12-3 or TRBV12-4 and TRBJ2-3, with D possibly TRBD1 on 6 matching bases. V was pared by 4 bases and J by 1 base, with 12 bases between. The CDR3 spans 15 residues.

The sample holds many counts of this clonotype. The chain joins TRBV19 to TRBJ2-1; perhaps TRBD2 as D (5 bases). The CDR3 is 15 amino acids. V was clipped by 3 bases and J by 4 bases, with 13 bases between them. Per the germline V gene, CDR1 is LNHDA and CDR2 is SQIVND (reference sequence). The CDR3 DNA reads as TGTGCCAGTAGTATGGAAGGACTCAGTTACAATGAGCAGTTCTTC. This gives the protein CASSMEGLSYNEQFF.

This clonotype was counted at least ten times. The chain combines TRBV5-6 with TRBJ2-2, with a tentative D call TRBD1 (5 bases). The CDR3 covers 16 residues. Per the germline V gene, CDR1 is SGHDT and CDR2 is YYEEEE. V gave up 6 bases and J gave up 5 bases, with 20 bases separating them. CDR3 residues: CASNQWAGPGTGELFF. The CDR3 DNA sequence: TGTGCCAGCAACCAGTGGGCAGGACCAGGGACCGGGGAGCTGTTTTTT. Based on the CDR3 plus reference TRBV5-6 and TRBJ2-2, the full variable domain is DAGVTQSPTHLIKTRGQQVTLRCSPKSGHDTVSWYQQALGQGPQFIFQYYEEEERQRGNFPDRFSGHQFPNYSSELNVNALLLGDSALYLCASNQWAGPGTGELFFGEGSRLTVL.

The CDR3 region is CASSLWGAGTEAFF. The CDR3 DNA sequence: TGCGCCAGCAGCTTGTGGGGGGCAGGTACTGAAGCTTTCTTT. The chain carries TRBV5-1 and TRBJ1-1, with D perhaps matching TRBD1 (6 bases). The V gene's germline CDR1 is SGHRS and CDR2 YFSETQ. V lost 1 base and J lost 5, with 12 bases in between. CDR3 size: 14 residues.

This clonotype was counted a few times. The chain joins TRBV20-1 to TRBJ2-3; maybe TRBD2 (6 bases). CDR1 and CDR2 (germline): DFQATT, SNEGSKA (reference sequence). The CDR3 is 15 amino acids. Trimming stripped 1 base from V and 6 bases from J, with 17 bases between. CDR3: CSARVYGGSGDTQYF. CDR3 nucleotide sequence: TGCAGTGCTAGAGTCTACGGAGGGAGTGGTGATACGCAGTATTTT.

This chain joins TRBV18 and TRBJ1-1; 9 bases fit TRBD1. The V gene's germline CDR1 is KGHSH and CDR2 LQKENI. This CDR3 contains 13 residues. Germline trimming cut 8 bases from V and 6 bases from J; bases unmatched to any gene: 7. In DNA, the CDR3 is TGTGCCAGCCAGGACAGGGGAAAGCCTGAAGCTTTCTTT. Translated: CASQDRGKPEAFF.

In this sample, this clonotype turned up many times. The chain is built from TRBV6-6 and TRBJ1-2; 7 positions match TRBD1. This CDR3 has 13 residues. The germline gives CDR1 MNHNY, CDR2 SVGAGI (reference sequence). V was pared by 0 bases and J by 8 bases, with 3 bases of the junction left unmatched. CDR3 sequence: CASSYSGTEGYTF. The CDR3 DNA follows: TGTGCCAGCAGTTACTCCGGGACAGAAGGCTACACCTTC.

The rearrangement links TRBV5-1 to TRBJ2-5; the D is unclear. From germline, CDR1 is SGHRS and CDR2 YFSETQ. V dropped 0 bases and J dropped 5 bases, with 20 bases sitting between them. The CDR3 is 17 amino acids. CDR3 in amino acids: CASSLGVHTTREETQYF. As DNA, the CDR3 is TGCGCCAGCAGCTTGGGGGTTCACACCACTCGAGAGGAGACCCAGTACTTC.

V gene TRBV7-6 combines with J gene TRBJ2-2; D is ambiguous. V shed 2 bases and J shed 5 bases, with 12 bases lying between them. CDR1 is SGHVS and CDR2 is FNYEAQ in the germline V gene. The CDR3 consists of 15 residues. This CDR3 is CASSLTMLGTGELFF. CDR3 DNA: TGTGCCAGCAGCTTAACGATGCTGGGGACCGGGGAGCTGTTTTTT. Combining the CDR3 with reference TRBV7-6 and TRBJ2-2 gives the whole variable domain GAGVSQSPRYKVTKRGQDVALRCDPISGHVSLYWYRQALGQGPEFLTYFNYEAQQDKSGLPNDRFSAERPEGSISTLTIQRTEQRDSAMYRCASSLTMLGTGELFFGEGSRLTVL.

This clonotype has more than one count but fewer than ten. The rearrangement uses TRBV4-2 and TRBJ1-2; the D is unclear. This CDR3 is 15 amino acids long. Germline CDR1 is LGHNA and CDR2 is YNFKEQ. The ends were cut back, 2 bases at V and 7 bases at J, with 17 bases in the middle. The CDR3: CASSQTTEGIGGYTF. CDR3 coding DNA: TGTGCCAGCAGCCAAACGACTGAAGGGATCGGTGGCTACACCTTC.

This clonotype was picked up many times. The V call is TRBV6-1, the J call TRBJ2-1, with D perhaps TRBD2 (5 bases). The germline CDR1 and CDR2 sequences are MNHNS and SASEGT. The germline V and J ends were trimmed by 4 bases and 9 bases, with 10 bases remaining between them. The CDR3 has 12 residues. The CDR3 spells CASSVLGLEQFF. The CDR3 DNA reads TGTGCCAGCAGTGTACTAGGTCTTGAGCAGTTCTTC.

Ten or more counts support this clonotype. The V gene is TRBV12-3 or TRBV12-4, the J gene TRBJ1-2; TRBD1 aligns across 8 bases. CDR3 length: 14 residues. J gave up 7 bases and V 5 bases, and 9 bases lay outside the gene matches. CDR3 coding DNA: TGTGCCAGCAGTCAGGGGACAGGTAAACGTGGCTACACCTTC. The encoded protein is CASSQGTGKRGYTF.

The rearrangement uses TRBV24-1 and TRBJ2-7, with TRBD2 as a possible D gene (6 bases). The germline V gene has CDR1 KGHDR and CDR2 SFDVKD. There are 15 residues in the CDR3. V gave up 2 bases and J gave up 3 bases, with 13 bases separating them. CDR3 DNA sequence: TGTGCCACCAGTGATTCCCAGGGAGGACTCTACGAGCAGTACTTC. It encodes CATSDSQGGLYEQYF.

The sample holds many counts of this clonotype. The rearrangement links TRBV5-6 to TRBJ2-3; D perhaps matches TRBD2 (5 bases). V was pared by 7 bases and J by 0 bases, with 12 bases between. In germline, CDR1 is SGHDT, CDR2 YYEEEE. This CDR3 is built from 14 residues. The CDR3 sequence: CASSPSSSTDTQYF. For the CDR3, the DNA is TGTGCCAGCTCCCCTAGCAGTAGCACAGATACGCAGTATTTT.

The sample holds a few counts of this clonotype. The J gene is TRBJ1-4, the V gene TRBV6-1; D ambiguous. Deletions cut 8 bases from V and 0 bases from J, with 10 bases between. Germline V gives CDR1 MNHNS, CDR2 SASEGT. The CDR3 sequence is 14 residues long. The CDR3 protein is CASRLGATNEKLFF. For the CDR3, the DNA is TGTGCCAGCCGACTGGGAGCAACTAATGAAAAACTGTTTTTT.

Ten or more counts support this clonotype. CDR3 DNA sequence: TGTGCCAGCAGTAAGCGTCGTGGGGGTGAAGGCAATCAGCCCCAGCATTTT. Residues: CASSKRRGGEGNQPQHF. The chain has TRBV27 and TRBJ1-5; a weak D match, TRBD1 (5 bases). Germline CDR1 MNHEY, CDR2 SMNVEV (reference sequence). V was clipped by 5 bases and J by 2 bases, with 19 bases between them. CDR3 length: 17 amino acids.

This clonotype was found many times. The CDR3 nucleotides read TGTGCCAGCAGTGAACGAGAGTTCGGCACAGATACGCAGTATTTT. It is translated as CASSEREFGTDTQYF. This sequence joins TRBV2 and TRBJ2-3; D is undetermined. This CDR3 region has 15 residues. Deletions cut 2 bases from V and 1 base from J, with 10 bases between. From germline, CDR1 is SNHLY and CDR2 FYNNEI.

This clonotype was seen at least ten times. The chain uses TRBV12-3 or TRBV12-4 and TRBJ1-1; D is unclear. V lost 5 bases and J lost 1, with 17 bases in between. The CDR3 length is 16 residues. As DNA, the CDR3 is TGTGCCAGCAGTGACCAGGTCACGAGACCGAACACTGAAGCTTTCTTT. Amino acids: CASSDQVTRPNTEAFF.

The genes are TRBV20-1 and TRBJ2-7; the D is unclear. V lost 5 bases and J 4 bases, leaving 9 bases between the germline ends. This CDR3 has 11 amino acids. Germline CDR1 reads DFQATT; CDR2 reads SNEGSKA (reference sequence). CDR3 in amino acids: CSAGAGYEQYF. CDR3 nucleotide sequence: TGCAGTGCTGGCGCTGGATACGAGCAGTACTTC.

This clonotype was counted at least ten times. The chain combines TRBV2 with TRBJ2-5, with a tentative D call TRBD2 (6 bases). There are 14 residues in the CDR3. CDR1 SNHLY and CDR2 FYNNEI come from the germline V gene. V was shortened by 5 bases and J by 2 bases, with 12 bases between the two germline ends. The CDR3 region is CASSISGPQETQYF. In DNA form, the CDR3 reads TGTGCCAGCAGTATAAGCGGGCCTCAAGAGACCCAGTACTTC. The full variable domain, rest sourced from reference TRBV2 and TRBJ2-5, is EPEVTQTPSHQVTQMGQEVILRCVPISNHLYFYWYRQILGQKVEFLVSFYNNEISEKSEIFDDQFSVERPDGSNFTLKIRSTKLEDSAMYFCASSISGPQETQYFGPGTRLLVL.

The chain employs TRBV18 and TRBJ2-1, with D tentatively TRBD2 (6 bases). The CDR3 extends over 17 amino acids. Per germline, CDR1 KGHSH and CDR2 LQKENI. Deletions cut 0 bases from V and 3 bases from J, with 15 bases between. Here the CDR3 reads CASSPPRSSVFYNEQFF. For the CDR3, the DNA is TGTGCCAGCTCACCACCACGCTCTAGCGTATTCTACAATGAGCAGTTCTTC.

This clonotype was seen more than once but under ten times. The CDR3 spells CASSQTGGQDTQYF. The DNA of the CDR3 is TGTGCCAGCAGCCAGACAGGGGGTCAGGATACGCAGTATTTT. This sequence joins TRBV5-5 and TRBJ2-3; 9 positions agree with TRBD1. V dropped 4 bases and J dropped 6; count of bases not matched to a gene: 6. This CDR3 is 14 amino acids long. Germline CDR1 reads SGHKS; CDR2 reads YYEKEE (reference sequence). The full variable domain, with the rest looked up from reference TRBV5-5 and TRBJ2-3, is DAGVTQSPTHLIKTRGQQVTLRCSPISGHKSVSWYQQVLGQGPQFIFQYYEKEERGRGNFPDRFSARQFPNYSSELNVNALLLGDSALYLCASSQTGGQDTQYFGPGTRLTVL.

This clonotype was observed a handful of times. The chain links TRBV5-1 to TRBJ2-1; weak D call: TRBD1 (6 bases). The CDR3 is made up of 14 amino acids. The V gene's germline CDR1 is SGHRS and CDR2 YFSETQ. Trimming left V 3 bases short and J 3 bases short, with 10 bases between. This chain's CDR3 is CASSYGQLYNEQFF. CDR3 sequence (DNA): TGCGCCAGCAGCTACGGACAGCTCTACAATGAGCAGTTCTTC. The full variable domain, in which reference TRBV5-1 and TRBJ2-1 provide the parts outside the CDR3, is KAGVTQTPRYLIKTRGQQVTLSCSPISGHRSVSWYQQTPGQGLQFLFEYFSETQRNKGNFPGRFSGRQFSNSRSEMNVSTLELGDSALYLCASSYGQLYNEQFFGPGTRLTVL.

The sample holds many counts of this clonotype. This sequence joins TRBV6-5 and TRBJ1-5; D not resolved. Trimming removed 4 bases at V and 4 bases at J, with 5 bases between. The germline V gene has CDR1 MNHEY and CDR2 SVGAGI. CDR3 length: 12 amino acids. DNA of the CDR3: TGTGCCAGCAGTTCCGGAAATCAGCCCCAGCATTTT. Translation gives CASSSGNQPQHF.

The chain couples TRBV13 to TRBJ2-1; D unresolved. V was clipped by 5 bases and J by 6 bases, with 11 bases between them. Germline CDR1 and CDR2: PRHDT and FYEKMQ (reference sequence). This CDR3 region has 13 residues. This chain's CDR3 is CASSPPWANEQFF. In nucleotides, the CDR3 is TGTGCCAGCAGCCCGCCGTGGGCCAATGAGCAGTTCTTC. Full variable domain (rest looked up from reference TRBV13 and TRBJ2-1): AAGVIQSPRHLIKEKRETATLKCYPIPRHDTVYWYQQGPGQDPQFLISFYEKMQSDKGSIPDRFSAQQFSDYHSELNMSSLELGDSALYFCASSPPWANEQFFGPGTRLTVL.

The J gene is TRBJ2-2, the V gene TRBV7-2, with 11 nucleotides matching TRBD2. The CDR3 is 16 residues long. The ends lost 5 bases at V and 4 bases at J; junction bases unmatched: 6. Germline V gene lookup returns CDR1 SGHTA and CDR2 FQGNSA. CDR3 coding DNA: TGTGCCAGCAGCCCAACTAGCGGGGGAAGCACCGGGGAGCTGTTTTTT. As protein: CASSPTSGGSTGELFF.

This clonotype was observed a few times. The chain joins TRBV2 to TRBJ1-2, with 10 bases matching TRBD1. V trimming: 6 bases; J trimming: 13 bases; junction bases outside the gene matches: 2. The CDR3 consists of 10 residues. Germline values: CDR1 SNHLY, CDR2 FYNNEI. CDR3 loop: CASRRDRGTF. CDR3 in DNA: TGTGCCAGCAGACGGGACAGGGGCACCTTC.

The genes are TRBV14 and TRBJ2-5; D uncertain. The CDR3 totals 12 residues. Germline assignment: CDR1 SGHDN and CDR2 FVKESK. V lost 5 bases, J lost 0 bases, and 4 bases lay in between. The CDR3 nucleotides are TGTGCCAGCAGCGCCTACCAAGAGACCCAGTACTTC. This encodes CASSAYQETQYF.

V usage is TRBV7-9 and J usage is TRBJ1-1, with D perhaps TRBD1 (5 bases). Germline assignment: CDR1 SEHNR and CDR2 FQNEAQ (reference sequence). Trimming removed 6 bases at V and 0 bases at J, with 17 bases between. The CDR3 is made up of 16 amino acids. CDR3 residues: CASRPGQGRVNTEAFF. The CDR3 DNA sequence: TGTGCCAGCAGACCCGGCCAGGGACGGGTGAACACTGAAGCTTTCTTT.